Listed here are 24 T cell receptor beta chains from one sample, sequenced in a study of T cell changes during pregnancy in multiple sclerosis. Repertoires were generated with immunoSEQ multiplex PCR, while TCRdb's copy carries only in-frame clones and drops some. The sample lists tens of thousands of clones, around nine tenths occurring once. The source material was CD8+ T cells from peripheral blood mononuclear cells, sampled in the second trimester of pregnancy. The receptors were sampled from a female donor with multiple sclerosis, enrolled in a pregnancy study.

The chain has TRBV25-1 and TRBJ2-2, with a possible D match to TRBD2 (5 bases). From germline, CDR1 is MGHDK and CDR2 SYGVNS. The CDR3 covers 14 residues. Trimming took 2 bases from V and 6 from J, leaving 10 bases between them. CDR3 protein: CASSEGLGAGELFF. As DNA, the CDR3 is TGTGCCAGCAGTGAAGGACTCGGCGCCGGGGAGCTGTTTTTT. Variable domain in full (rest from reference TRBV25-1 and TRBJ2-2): EADIYQTPRYLVIGTGKKITLECSQTMGHDKMYWYQQDPGMELHLIHYSYGVNSTEKGDLSSESTVSRIRTEHFPLTLESARPSHTSQYLCASSEGLGAGELFFGEGSRLTVL.

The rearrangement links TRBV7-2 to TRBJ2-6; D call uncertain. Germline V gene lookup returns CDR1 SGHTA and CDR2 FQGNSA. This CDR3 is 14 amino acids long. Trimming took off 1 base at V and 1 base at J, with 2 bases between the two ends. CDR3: CASSLVSGANVLTF. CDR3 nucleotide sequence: TGTGCCAGCAGCTTAGTATCTGGGGCCAACGTCCTGACTTTC.

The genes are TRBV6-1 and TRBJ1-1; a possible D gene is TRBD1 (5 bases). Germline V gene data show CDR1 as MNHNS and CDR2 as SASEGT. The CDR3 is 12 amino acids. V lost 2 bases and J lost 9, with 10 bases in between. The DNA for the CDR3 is TGTGCCAGCAGTGAATGGGCAGGGAAAGCTTTCTTT. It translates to CASSEWAGKAFF.

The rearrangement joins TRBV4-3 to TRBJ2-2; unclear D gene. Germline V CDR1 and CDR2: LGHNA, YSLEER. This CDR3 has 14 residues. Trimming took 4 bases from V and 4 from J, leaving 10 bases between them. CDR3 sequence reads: CASSRSQSTGELFF. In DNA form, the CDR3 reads TGCGCCAGCAGCCGCAGTCAAAGCACCGGGGAGCTGTTTTTT.

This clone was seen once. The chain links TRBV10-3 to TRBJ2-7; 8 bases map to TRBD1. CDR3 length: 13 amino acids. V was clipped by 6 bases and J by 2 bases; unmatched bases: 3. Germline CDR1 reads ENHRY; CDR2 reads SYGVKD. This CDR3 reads CAIREDRAYEQYF. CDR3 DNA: TGTGCCATCAGGGAGGACAGGGCCTACGAGCAGTACTTC.

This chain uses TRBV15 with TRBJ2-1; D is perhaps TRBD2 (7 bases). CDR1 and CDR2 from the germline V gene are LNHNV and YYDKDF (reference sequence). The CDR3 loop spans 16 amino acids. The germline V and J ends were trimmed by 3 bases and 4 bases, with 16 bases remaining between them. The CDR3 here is CATSRGEGHPYNEQFF. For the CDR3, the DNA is TGTGCCACCAGCAGGGGGGAGGGACATCCGTACAATGAGCAGTTCTTC.

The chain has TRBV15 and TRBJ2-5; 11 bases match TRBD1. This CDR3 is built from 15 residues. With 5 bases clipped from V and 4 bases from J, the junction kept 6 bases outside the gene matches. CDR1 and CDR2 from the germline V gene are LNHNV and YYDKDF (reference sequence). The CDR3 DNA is TGTGCCACCAGCGAGGGACAGGGGGGGGGAGAGACCCAGTACTTC. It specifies CATSEGQGGGETQYF.

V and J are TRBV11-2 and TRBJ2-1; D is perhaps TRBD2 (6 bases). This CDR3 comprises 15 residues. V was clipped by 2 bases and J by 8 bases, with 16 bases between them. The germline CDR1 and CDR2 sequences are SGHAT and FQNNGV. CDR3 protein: CASSLWGTPTDEQFF. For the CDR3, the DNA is TGTGCCAGCAGCTTATGGGGGACTCCGACCGATGAGCAGTTCTTC.

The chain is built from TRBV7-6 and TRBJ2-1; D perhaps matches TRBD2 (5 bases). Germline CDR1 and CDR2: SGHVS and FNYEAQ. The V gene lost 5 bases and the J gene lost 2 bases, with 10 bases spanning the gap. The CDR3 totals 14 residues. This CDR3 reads CASSRAGAYNEQFF. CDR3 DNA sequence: TGTGCCAGCAGCCGGGCGGGTGCCTACAATGAGCAGTTCTTC.

The CDR3, as DNA: TGTGCCAGCAGTTCGCTAGCGGCATACAATGAGCAGTTCTTC. It is translated as CASSSLAAYNEQFF. The chain combines TRBV28 with TRBJ2-1; 7 nucleotides align to TRBD2. The CDR3 consists of 14 residues. Germline CDR1 and CDR2: MDHEN and SYDVKM. The trim removed 4 bases at V and 4 bases at J, leaving 4 bases unmatched.

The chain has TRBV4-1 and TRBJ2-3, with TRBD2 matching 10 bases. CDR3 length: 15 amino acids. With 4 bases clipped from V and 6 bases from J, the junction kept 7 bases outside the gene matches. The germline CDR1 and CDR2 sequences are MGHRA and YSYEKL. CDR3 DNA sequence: TGCGCCAGCAGCCCGCTAGCGGGGGAGTCGGATACGCAGTATTTT. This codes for CASSPLAGESDTQYF.

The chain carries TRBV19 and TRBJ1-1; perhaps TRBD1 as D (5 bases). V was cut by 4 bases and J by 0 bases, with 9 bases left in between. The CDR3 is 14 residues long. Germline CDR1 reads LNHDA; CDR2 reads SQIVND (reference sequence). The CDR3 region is CASSTDSLNTEAFF. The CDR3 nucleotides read TGTGCCAGTAGTACAGACAGTTTGAACACTGAAGCTTTCTTT.

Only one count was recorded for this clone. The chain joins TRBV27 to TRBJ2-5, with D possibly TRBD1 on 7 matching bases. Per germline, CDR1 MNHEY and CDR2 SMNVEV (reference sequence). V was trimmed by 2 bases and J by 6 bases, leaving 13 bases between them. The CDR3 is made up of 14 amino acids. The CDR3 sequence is CASSLGGGGKTQYF. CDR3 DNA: TGTGCCAGCAGTTTAGGAGGGGGCGGAAAGACCCAGTACTTC.

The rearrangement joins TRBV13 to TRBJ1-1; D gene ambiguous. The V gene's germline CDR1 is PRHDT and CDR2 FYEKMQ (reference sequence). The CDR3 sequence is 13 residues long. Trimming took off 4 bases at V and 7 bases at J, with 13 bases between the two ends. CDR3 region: CASSWREDLEAFF. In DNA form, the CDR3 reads TGTGCCAGCAGCTGGAGGGAGGACCTTGAAGCTTTCTTT.

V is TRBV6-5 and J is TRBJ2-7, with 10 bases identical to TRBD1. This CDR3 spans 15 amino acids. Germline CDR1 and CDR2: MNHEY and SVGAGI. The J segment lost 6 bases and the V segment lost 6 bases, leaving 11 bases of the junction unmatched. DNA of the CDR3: TGTGCCAGCAGCTCAACCGGGACAGGGGATCGCGAGCAGTACTTC. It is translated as CASSSTGTGDREQYF.

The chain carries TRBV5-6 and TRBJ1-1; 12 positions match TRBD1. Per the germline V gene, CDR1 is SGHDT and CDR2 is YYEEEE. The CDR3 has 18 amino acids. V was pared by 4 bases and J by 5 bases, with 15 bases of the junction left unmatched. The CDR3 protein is CASSTTGTGGFGRTEAFF. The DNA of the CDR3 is TGTGCCAGCAGCACCACCGGGACAGGGGGCTTCGGGAGGACTGAAGCTTTCTTT.

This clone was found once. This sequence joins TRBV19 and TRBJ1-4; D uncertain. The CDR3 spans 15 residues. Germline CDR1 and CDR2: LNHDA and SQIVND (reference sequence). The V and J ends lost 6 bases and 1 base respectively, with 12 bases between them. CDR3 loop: CASRIRGVTNEKLFF. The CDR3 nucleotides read TGTGCCAGTAGAATACGCGGAGTAACTAATGAAAAACTGTTTTTT.

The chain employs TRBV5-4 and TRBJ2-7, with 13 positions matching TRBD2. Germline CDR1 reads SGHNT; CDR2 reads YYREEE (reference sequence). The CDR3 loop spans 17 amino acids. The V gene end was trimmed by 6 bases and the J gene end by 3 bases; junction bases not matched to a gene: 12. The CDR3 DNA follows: TGTGCCAGCACTAGCGTCCCGGGACTAGCGGGGATCTACGAGCAGTACTTC. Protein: CASTSVPGLAGIYEQYF. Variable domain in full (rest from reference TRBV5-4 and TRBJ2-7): ETGVTQSPTHLIKTRGQQVTLRCSSQSGHNTVSWYQQALGQGPQFIFQYYREEENGRGNFPPRFSGLQFPNYSSELNVNALELDDSALYLCASTSVPGLAGIYEQYFGPGTRLTVT.

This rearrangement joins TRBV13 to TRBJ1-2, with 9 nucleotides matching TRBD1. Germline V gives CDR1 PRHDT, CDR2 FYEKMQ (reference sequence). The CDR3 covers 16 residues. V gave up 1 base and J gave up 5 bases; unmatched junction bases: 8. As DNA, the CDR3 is TGTGCCAGCAGCTTAGCCTCACAGGGGGCGGCGTATGGCTACACCTTC. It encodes CASSLASQGAAYGYTF.

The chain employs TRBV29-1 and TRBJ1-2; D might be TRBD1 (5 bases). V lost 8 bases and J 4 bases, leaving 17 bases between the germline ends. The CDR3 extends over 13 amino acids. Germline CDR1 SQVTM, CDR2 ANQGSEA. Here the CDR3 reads CSSLGGDGYGYTF. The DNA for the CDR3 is TGCAGCTCTCTTGGGGGGGACGGCTATGGCTACACCTTC. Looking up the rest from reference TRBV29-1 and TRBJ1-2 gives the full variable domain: SAVISQKPSRDICQRGTSLTIQCQVDSQVTMMFWYRQQPGQSLTLIATANQGSEATYESGFVIDKFPISRPNLTFSTLTVSNMSPEDSSIYLCSSLGGDGYGYTFGSGTRLTVV.

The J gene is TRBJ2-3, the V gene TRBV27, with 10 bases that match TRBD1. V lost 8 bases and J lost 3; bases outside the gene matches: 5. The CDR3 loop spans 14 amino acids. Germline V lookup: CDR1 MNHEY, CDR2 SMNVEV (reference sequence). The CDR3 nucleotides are TGTGCCAGCCAATGGGGACAGGGGACAGATACGCAGTATTTT. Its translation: CASQWGQGTDTQYF.

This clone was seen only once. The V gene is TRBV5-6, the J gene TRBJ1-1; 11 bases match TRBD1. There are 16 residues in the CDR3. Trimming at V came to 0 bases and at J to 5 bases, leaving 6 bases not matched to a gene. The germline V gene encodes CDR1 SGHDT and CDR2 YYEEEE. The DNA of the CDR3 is TGTGCCAGCAGCTTGGCAACCGGGACAGGGGGGACTGAAGCTTTCTTT. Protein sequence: CASSLATGTGGTEAFF. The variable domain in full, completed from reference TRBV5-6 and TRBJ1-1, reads DAGVTQSPTHLIKTRGQQVTLRCSPKSGHDTVSWYQQALGQGPQFIFQYYEEEERQRGNFPDRFSGHQFPNYSSELNVNALLLGDSALYLCASSLATGTGGTEAFFGQGTRLTVV.

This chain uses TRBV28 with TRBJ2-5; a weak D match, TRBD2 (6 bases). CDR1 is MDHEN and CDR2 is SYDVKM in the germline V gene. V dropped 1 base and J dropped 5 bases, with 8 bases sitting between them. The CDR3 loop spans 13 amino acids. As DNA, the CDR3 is TGTGCCAGCAGTTTATCTAGCGTGGAGACCCAGTACTTC. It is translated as CASSLSSVETQYF.

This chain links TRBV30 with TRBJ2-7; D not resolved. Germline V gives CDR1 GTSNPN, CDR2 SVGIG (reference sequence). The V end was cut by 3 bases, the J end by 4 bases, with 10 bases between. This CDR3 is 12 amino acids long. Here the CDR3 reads CAWSYDTYEQYF. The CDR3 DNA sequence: TGTGCCTGGAGCTACGACACTTACGAGCAGTACTTC.